What follows is one T cell receptor (beta chain) and its context. Its specific antigen is unknown. Base-call qualities are not available, and no considerably larger clone is one nucleotide away. Trimming at the junction amounts to 8 bases on V and 4 bases on J, and the germline ends lie 18 bases apart. The CDR3 spans 15 residues, from the cysteine through the phenylalanine. Only the CDR3 DNA is retained, 45 bases long and in frame from the first base. Exclusion was applied to patients with uncontrolled infections, other autoimmune diseases, pregnancy or lactation. Diagnoses were based on clinical symptoms, serum thyroxine and TRAb, thyroid ultrasound and orbital computed tomography. Trizol reagent was used to extract total RNA, and RNA quality was then checked on an Agilent 2100 Bioanalyzer. This entry belongs to a study of T cells in Graves' hyperthyroidism and ophthalmopathy (dated by TCRdb to the late 2010s). At the level of the whole study: TCR V-J signatures able to tell the groups apart were searched for in a discovery cohort of 90 to 100 patients, of whom around 42 had Graves' ophthalmopathy and about 60 had stable Graves' hyperthyroidism. An independent validation cohort of around 19 hyperthyroidism patients and 17 patients who later progressed to ophthalmopathy tested prospective prediction of ophthalmopathy. The roughly 91 discovery patients were randomly divided into training and test sets at a 7:3 ratio. Thyroid tissue and blood T-cell repertoires from six Graves' hyperthyroidism patients were also compared in the study. Following sampling, methimazole starting at 30 mg daily was given to hyperthyroidism patients, and high-dose intravenous methylprednisolone was given to ophthalmopathy patients. TCR Vbeta CDR3 sequencing of around 130 peripheral blood samples (fewer than 45 ophthalmopathy, 75 hyperthyroidism and about 17 progressor patients) is reported in the paper.

Amplification of TCR beta CDR3 regions was carried out from RNA transcripts. The TCR CDR3 was subjected to a first round of RT-PCR using the HTBI primer set and the Qiagen OneStep RT-PCR kit. The libraries were constructed in a second round of multiplex PCR and then size-selected and purified. Sequencing of the libraries was done on an Illumina HiSeq2000 using paired-end 100 bp reads. Turning to the authors' computational methods: SOAPnuke was used to process the raw data, removing reads that contained adapters or uncalled bases, had a mean Phred below 15, or lacked an exact match to the constant primer or identifier. COPE v1.2.5 was used to merge high-quality paired reads, and clonotypes were defined as unique nucleotide sequences. MiTCR v1.1 was used to align clonotypes to the IMGT TRBV, TRBD and TRBJ reference segments. The analysis included only V-J combinations with a frequency above 0.0001, which together covered around 99% of the repertoires. The TCS score was defined as F50 (clonal expansion) divided by E x V (chaos), with BLOSUM62-based TCRdist calculated between CDR3 peptides within each V-J. Welch's t-statistics and random forest reduced 450 to 600 V-J features to 10 to 15, which were used in a naive Bayes classifier (R e1071). The Morisita-Horn index was used to measure how similar the thyroid and blood repertoires were. The public reads were quality trimmed at Q25 with fastp and then assembled into clones with MiXCR by TCRdb, keeping productive beta chains. CDR3 protein duplicates are merged, each entry listing the most common genes and DNA. The V and J calls shown here were made by TCRdb, not taken from the authors' results. The sample has 660,000 or so distinct CDR3 sequences on record, 45% of them singletons. Under 8.5% of the sample belongs to the ten largest clones.

What the research found in general, with its limitations: In validation, progression to ophthalmopathy was predicted by the model with 70.59% sensitivity and 72.22% specificity, a median of roughly 6.4 months before onset. In cross-validation, a model built on a 13 V-J signature told ophthalmopathy apart from stable hyperthyroidism with approximately 90% sensitivity and around 84% specificity, and in testing the same model reached 80%/75%. Blood samples also contained most of the expanded thyroid clonotypes (frequency above 0.001), which suggests that blood repertoires may reflect thyroid immune responses. Sample size was not statistically predetermined, and investigators were not blinded to group allocation.

The sequenced sample was peripheral blood or thyroid tissue (not recorded which). The TCR sequence derives from an adult man with Graves' disease, either hyperthyroidism or ophthalmopathy (not recorded which). The rearrangement joined TRBV12-3 or TRBV12-4 to TRBJ1-5; the best D guess is TRBD1, with 6 bases matching. The CDR3 region reads CASSFDGGRNQPQHF. DNA sequence: TGTGCCAGCTCATTCGACGGGGGCCGGAATCAGCCCCAGCATTTT.